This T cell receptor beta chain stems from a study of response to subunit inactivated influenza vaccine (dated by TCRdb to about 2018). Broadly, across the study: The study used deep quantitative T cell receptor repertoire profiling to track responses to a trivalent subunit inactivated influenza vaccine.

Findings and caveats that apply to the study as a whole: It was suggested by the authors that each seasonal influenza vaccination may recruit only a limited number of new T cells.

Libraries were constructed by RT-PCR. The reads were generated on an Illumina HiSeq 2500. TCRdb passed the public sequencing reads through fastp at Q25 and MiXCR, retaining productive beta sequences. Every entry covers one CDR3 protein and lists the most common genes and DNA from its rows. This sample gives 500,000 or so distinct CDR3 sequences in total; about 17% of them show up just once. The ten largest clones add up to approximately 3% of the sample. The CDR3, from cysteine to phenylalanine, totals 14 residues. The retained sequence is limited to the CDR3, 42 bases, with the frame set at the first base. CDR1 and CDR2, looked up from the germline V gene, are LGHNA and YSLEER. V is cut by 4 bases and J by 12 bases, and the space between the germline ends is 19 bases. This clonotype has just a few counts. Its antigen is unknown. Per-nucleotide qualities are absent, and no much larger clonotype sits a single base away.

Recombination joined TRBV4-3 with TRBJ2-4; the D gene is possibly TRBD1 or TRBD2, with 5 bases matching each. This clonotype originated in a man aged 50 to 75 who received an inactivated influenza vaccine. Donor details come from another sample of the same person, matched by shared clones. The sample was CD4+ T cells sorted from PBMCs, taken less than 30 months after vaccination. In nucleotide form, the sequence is TGCGCCAGCAGCCCAGGGCCGGGCGGGCGCCATCAGTACTTC. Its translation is CASSPGPGGRHQYF.